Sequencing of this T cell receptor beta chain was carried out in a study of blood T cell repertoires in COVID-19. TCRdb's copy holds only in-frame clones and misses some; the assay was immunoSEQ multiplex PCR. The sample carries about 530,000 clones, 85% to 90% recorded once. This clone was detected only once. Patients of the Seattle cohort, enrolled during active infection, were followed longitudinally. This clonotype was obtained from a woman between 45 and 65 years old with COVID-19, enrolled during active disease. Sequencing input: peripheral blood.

CDR3 amino acids: CAIPGDWEDWAIGSPLHF. CDR3 nucleotide sequence: TGTGCCATACCGGGAGATTGGGAAGATTGGGCTATAGGATCACCCCTCCACTTT. The chain is built from TRBV24-1 and TRBJ1-6; no clear D gene. The CDR3 length is 18 residues. CDR1 is KGHDR, CDR2 SFDVKD, per germline. Trimming stripped 11 bases from V and 10 bases from J, with 32 bases between.